The 26 T cell receptor beta chains below come from one sample, sequenced in a study of sequential checkpoint blockade in melanoma. The treatment denotes: randomized to nivolumab then ipilimumab (arm A) or the reverse (arm B). TCRdb's table, derived via immunoSEQ multiplex PCR, lists solely in-frame clones and lacks some. The table records around 9,500 clones, roughly 23% of them present only once. The sample consisted of tumor tissue (inferred from file names), taken from a patient given nivolumab and ipilimumab in sequence. Receptor source: a human donor with melanoma.

V usage is TRBV6-8 and J usage is TRBJ1-6; a weak D match, TRBD1 (5 bases). The germline V gene encodes CDR1 MNHGY and CDR2 SAAAGT. V was clipped by 2 bases and J by 7 bases, with 21 bases between them. The length of the CDR3 is 18 residues. CDR3 DNA sequence: TGTGCCAGCAGTTACGGCAAAATGACGGGCAGGGAGAATTCACCCCTCCACTTT. Its protein is CASSYGKMTGRENSPLHF.

CDR3 DNA: TGTGCCAGCGGCTTTGGGGCCGTCTATGGCTACACCTTC. Residues: CASGFGAVYGYTF. V and J are TRBV27 and TRBJ1-2, with a tentative D call TRBD1 (5 bases). Per the germline V gene, CDR1 is MNHEY and CDR2 is SMNVEV (reference sequence). The CDR3 runs to 13 residues. The ends were cut back, 8 bases at V and 4 bases at J, with 14 bases in the middle.

The table lists this clone with a few counts. V and J are TRBV28 and TRBJ2-3; either TRBD1 or TRBD2 may supply D (5 bases each). Deletions cut 5 bases from V and 0 bases from J, with 12 bases between. There are 15 residues in the CDR3. Germline CDR1 and CDR2: MDHEN and SYDVKM. CDR3 DNA: TGTGCCAGCAGTCGGGACGGATCTAGCACAGATACGCAGTATTTT. Translating it yields CASSRDGSSTDTQYF.

This clone appeared many times. J is TRBJ1-4 and V is TRBV4-1; D not resolved. The V gene lost 3 bases and the J gene lost 5 bases, with 16 bases spanning the gap. Germline V gene data show CDR1 as MGHRA and CDR2 as YSYEKL. The CDR3 contains 16 residues. The CDR3 is CASSQSGAGRNEKLFF. The CDR3 bases are TGCGCCAGCAGCCAGTCAGGCGCAGGACGGAATGAAAAACTGTTTTTT.

The chain carries TRBV19 and TRBJ2-2; maybe TRBD2 (7 bases). This CDR3 contains 14 residues. The V and J ends lost 3 bases and 6 bases respectively, with 11 bases between them. The germline gives CDR1 LNHDA, CDR2 SQIVND (reference sequence). In nucleotides, the CDR3 is TGTGCCAGTAGTATCGGGGGGCGTGCCGGGGAGCTGTTTTTT. Its translation: CASSIGGRAGELFF. Drawing the rest from reference TRBV19 and TRBJ2-2, the complete variable domain is DGGITQSPKYLFRKEGQNVTLSCEQNLNHDAMYWYRQDPGQGLRLIYYSQIVNDFQKGDIAEGYSVSREKKESFPLTVTSAQKNPTAFYLCASSIGGRAGELFFGEGSRLTVL.

This clone showed up just a few times. The V and J genes are TRBV19 and TRBJ1-3; D not resolved. The CDR3 loop spans 11 amino acids. The germline V gene encodes CDR1 LNHDA and CDR2 SQIVND (reference sequence). V was pared by 5 bases and J by 11 bases, with 10 bases between. The CDR3 is CASSLGSAIYF. In nucleotides, the CDR3 is TGTGCCAGTAGTCTCGGTTCCGCCATATATTTT. Supplemented by reference TRBV19 and TRBJ1-3, the full variable domain reads DGGITQSPKYLFRKEGQNVTLSCEQNLNHDAMYWYRQDPGQGLRLIYYSQIVNDFQKGDIAEGYSVSREKKESFPLTVTSAQKNPTAFYLCASSLGSAIYFGEGSWLTVV.

This clone was picked up a small number of times. V and J are TRBV4-1 and TRBJ1-2, with a tentative D call TRBD1 (6 bases). Germline CDR1 reads MGHRA; CDR2 reads YSYEKL. The CDR3 runs 16 residues. V dropped 4 bases and J dropped 3 bases, with 18 bases sitting between them. Here the CDR3 reads CASSPRWVQGHYGYTF. The CDR3 DNA is TGCGCCAGCAGCCCCCGTTGGGTACAGGGACACTATGGCTACACCTTC.

This clone was seen only a few times. V gene TRBV6-8 combines with J gene TRBJ1-2, with a tentative D call TRBD1 (6 bases). V was trimmed by 6 bases and J by 4 bases, leaving 12 bases between them. The CDR3 extends over 13 amino acids. Germline-derived CDR1 and CDR2 are MNHGY and SAAAGT. Here the CDR3 reads CASSDTGSYGYTF. The CDR3 DNA reads TGTGCCAGCAGCGACACAGGGTCCTATGGCTACACCTTC.

The gene calls are TRBV28 and TRBJ1-2, with D unresolved. The CDR3 has 15 amino acids. The V end lost 7 bases, the J end lost 0 bases, and 15 bases lay between the germline ends. Germline-derived CDR1 and CDR2 are MDHEN and SYDVKM. Written as DNA, the CDR3 is TGTGCCAGCATTCCTGGTCCCATGACTAACTATGGCTACACCTTC. As protein: CASIPGPMTNYGYTF.

This clone was observed at least ten times. V and J are TRBV11-3 and TRBJ2-1; the D is unclear. Germline V gives CDR1 SGHNT, CDR2 YENEEA. Trimming took off 5 bases at V and 5 bases at J, with 13 bases between the two ends. This CDR3 has 14 amino acids. This CDR3 is CASSPQTQNNEQFF. The CDR3 nucleotides are TGTGCCAGCAGCCCCCAGACCCAAAACAATGAGCAGTTCTTC. The full variable domain, with the rest looked up from reference TRBV11-3 and TRBJ2-1, is EAGVVQSPRYKIIEKKQPVAFWCNPISGHNTLYWYLQNLGQGPELLIRYENEEAVDDSQLPKDRFSAERLKGVDSTLKIQPAELGDSAVYLCASSPQTQNNEQFFGPGTRLTVL.

This clone turned up a few times. The J gene is TRBJ2-5, the V gene TRBV11-3; 12 nucleotides agree with TRBD1. Germline CDR1 reads SGHNT; CDR2 reads YENEEA. The CDR3 is made up of 15 amino acids. V lost 5 bases and J lost 2; bases outside the gene matches: 3. The CDR3 bases are TGTGCCAGCAGCCCGGGACAGGGGGCACAAGAGACCCAGTACTTC. Amino acids: CASSPGQGAQETQYF.

This chain joins TRBV23-1 and TRBJ1-5, with D uncertain. TRBV23-1 is marked as an open reading frame, function uncertain. This CDR3 spans 13 amino acids. Trimming cost V 6 bases and J 6 bases, with 12 bases left between them. CDR3 sequence: CASSQGEGQPQHF. The CDR3 DNA sequence: TGCGCCAGCAGCCAAGGAGAAGGTCAGCCCCAGCATTTT.

This clone was picked up a small number of times. V and J are TRBV11-3 and TRBJ1-2; D may be TRBD1 (5 bases). CDR1 is SGHNT, CDR2 YENEEA, per germline. The CDR3 has 14 amino acids. Trimming shortened V by 6 bases and J by 4 bases, and 15 bases separated the two germline ends. In DNA, the CDR3 is TGTGCCAGCAGGGGAGGACAACCTCTCTATGGCTACACCTTC. Protein sequence: CASRGGQPLYGYTF.

This clone was observed many times. This chain connects TRBV9 to TRBJ1-5; D unresolved. Germline CDR1 and CDR2: SGDLS and YYNGEE. V was pared by 5 bases and J by 7 bases, with 16 bases between. This CDR3 has 14 amino acids. Here the CDR3 reads CASSELGRGQPQHF. Written as DNA, the CDR3 is TGTGCCAGCAGTGAATTGGGCAGAGGGCAGCCCCAGCATTTT.

This clone was found a few times. This chain links TRBV11-3 with TRBJ1-6; TRBD1 is a possible D gene (6 bases). The V end was cut by 7 bases, the J end by 7 bases, with 14 bases between. The length of the CDR3 is 14 residues. Germline V gives CDR1 SGHNT, CDR2 YENEEA. The CDR3: CASTSDRGNSPLHF. The CDR3 bases are TGTGCCAGCACCTCGGACAGAGGAAATTCACCCCTCCACTTT.

This clone is medium-sized. J is TRBJ2-2 and V is TRBV9; D is unresolved. The V and J ends lost 0 bases and 6 bases respectively, with 12 bases between them. The CDR3 sequence is 15 residues long. CDR1 and CDR2 from the germline V gene are SGDLS and YYNGEE. The CDR3 sequence is CASSVAPSYPGELFF. As DNA, the CDR3 is TGTGCCAGCAGCGTAGCCCCCAGCTACCCCGGGGAGCTGTTTTTT.

V gene TRBV6-8 combines with J gene TRBJ1-1; 9 bases map to TRBD1. Losses at the gene ends were 5 bases for V and 5 bases for J; bases not matched to a gene: 3. CDR3 length: 13 amino acids. Germline V CDR1 and CDR2: MNHGY, SAAAGT. The CDR3 protein is CASSVGQGTEAFF. CDR3 DNA: TGTGCCAGCAGTGTCGGACAGGGGACTGAAGCTTTCTTT.

The chain combines TRBV23-1 with TRBJ2-7; D remains ambiguous. TRBV23-1 is reported as an ORF; its role is uncertain. Trimming removed 0 bases from V and 4 bases from J, with 10 bases in between. CDR3 length equals 14 residues. DNA of the CDR3: TGCGCCAGCAGTCAATCGCCGATTGTTTACGAGCAGTACTTC. Its translation is CASSQSPIVYEQYF.

This clone occurred many times. The chain is built from TRBV11-3 and TRBJ2-1; D call uncertain. The CDR3 sequence is 14 residues long. Trimming removed 5 bases from V and 10 bases from J, with 18 bases in between. From germline, CDR1 is SGHNT and CDR2 YENEEA. CDR3 coding DNA: TGTGCCAGCAGCCCGGAAGTCAAGTCCGCCGAGCAGTTCTTC. Translating it yields CASSPEVKSAEQFF.

This clone was detected only a few times. This chain joins TRBV6-8 and TRBJ2-7; D is unresolved. Trimming shortened V by 8 bases and J by 0 bases, and 11 bases separated the two germline ends. The CDR3 extends over 13 amino acids. The germline V gene encodes CDR1 MNHGY and CDR2 SAAAGT. The CDR3 spells CASPVEYSYEQYF. The CDR3 nucleotides are TGTGCCAGCCCGGTAGAGTACTCCTACGAGCAGTACTTC.

Sample share makes this clone medium-sized. V is TRBV6-8 and J is TRBJ2-5, with a weak D call TRBD1 (6 bases). Germline V gene lookup returns CDR1 MNHGY and CDR2 SAAAGT. The germline V and J ends were trimmed by 5 bases and 1 base, with 20 bases remaining between them. The CDR3 has 17 residues. CDR3 in DNA: TGTGCCAGCAGTGGGGGACACTCGGACCCTATCCAAGAGACCCAGTACTTC. This encodes CASSGGHSDPIQETQYF.

The chain links TRBV28 to TRBJ1-4; D unresolved. Germline V CDR1 and CDR2: MDHEN, SYDVKM. Trimming took off 3 bases at V and 8 bases at J, with 13 bases between the two ends. This CDR3 is built from 14 residues. CDR3 DNA: TGTGCCAGCAGTTTGTGGTCAGTGGGGGAAAAACTGTTTTTT. Its protein product is CASSLWSVGEKLFF.

The genes are TRBV6-8 and TRBJ2-5; perhaps TRBD2 as D (7 bases). CDR3 length: 15 amino acids. Germline assignment: CDR1 MNHGY and CDR2 SAAAGT. Deletions cut 7 bases from V and 5 bases from J, with 20 bases between. This CDR3 is CASIKRVGGQETQYF. In DNA form, the CDR3 reads TGTGCCAGCATCAAACGCGTGGGGGGGCAGGAGACCCAGTACTTC.

This clone occurred a few times. This CDR3 reads CASSLDLGNTGELFF. The CDR3 DNA reads as TGTGCCAGCAGCTTAGATCTCGGTAACACCGGGGAGCTGTTTTTT. This chain joins TRBV11-3 and TRBJ2-2; D is uncertain. V was pared by 0 bases and J by 2 bases, with 7 bases between. This CDR3 contains 15 residues. Per germline, CDR1 SGHNT and CDR2 YENEEA.

This chain joins TRBV11-3 and TRBJ2-7; 8 positions match TRBD1. The germline V gene has CDR1 SGHNT and CDR2 YENEEA. The length of the CDR3 is 17 residues. Losses at the gene ends were 5 bases for V and 3 bases for J; bases not matched to a gene: 15. The CDR3 is CASSPRDRGALNYEQYF. CDR3 sequence (DNA): TGTGCCAGCAGCCCCCGCGACAGGGGAGCCCTAAACTACGAGCAGTACTTC.

The chain employs TRBV19 and TRBJ1-1, with TRBD1 as a possible D gene (6 bases). The CDR3 covers 14 residues. Trimming removed 6 bases at V and 0 bases at J, with 11 bases between. Per germline, CDR1 LNHDA and CDR2 SQIVND (reference sequence). The CDR3 loop is CASSDGQLNTEAFF. For the CDR3, the DNA is TGTGCCAGTAGCGACGGACAGTTGAACACTGAAGCTTTCTTT.